This note documents a single T cell receptor (beta chain) sequence. Its antigen remains unidentified. Base-call qualities are not available, and no considerably larger clone is one nucleotide away. Donors formed part of the validation cohort, which comprised over a hundred subjects and was distinct from the first cohort of under 850 subjects. Libraries were made using the immunoSEQ multiplex PCR assay. In the source study's methods: To diagnose cytomegalovirus status from the catalog of TCR beta chain sequences, a statistical classification framework was built. This immuneACCESS table, as held by TCRdb, lists in-frame sequences with V and J called but not all clones. Of the missing ones, under half trace to an unresolved V gene in checked studies; the others have no known cause. V and J calls and clone size come straight from that table; D and trimming were deduced from the DNA. Recorded for this sample are 150,000 to 200,000 clones; around 80% of them occurred a single time. The leading ten clones occupy around an eighth of the sample.

The data originate from a study of cytomegalovirus exposure and HLA in healthy donors (dated by TCRdb to 2015 to 2018). Describing the broader study: The roughly 650 repertoires of the first cohort and the 110 or so validation repertoires were produced on the same platform, according to a later analysis. The aim of the study was to test whether cataloging public T cell receptors could identify signatures of past pathogen exposure. Along with the roughly 670-subject first cohort, a separate validation cohort of 120 different subjects was used. High-throughput TCR immunosequencing, statistical association of individual TCRs with disease status, and machine learning were combined to predict cytomegalovirus infection status.

Results the study describes overall, beyond this receptor: In the study, about 150 TCR beta chains were listed as associated with cytomegalovirus. The classifier was reported to diagnose cytomegalovirus status with high specificity and sensitivity in both the original and validation cohorts. Across donors, most TCR sequences were observed very rarely, whereas some public TCRs were present in many individuals. In a later analysis, TCRs clustered in the first cohort were found to also tend to co-occur in the 130 or so validation repertoires, with over 90% of cluster scores above 0. A few of the identified cytomegalovirus-associated TCR beta chains were confirmed in vitro to be specific for cytomegalovirus antigens. A later analysis had no HLA typing for the validation cohort, so co-occurrence there was scored across all 130 or so repertoires. It was suggested by the authors that the approach could potentially be generalized to other disease states and immunological phenotypes.

Taken from the germline V gene, the CDR1 and CDR2 loops are WSHSY and SAAADI. Measured from the cysteine to the phenylalanine, the CDR3 is 16 residues long. The read is trimmed to its CDR3 DNA, 48 bases read in frame from base 1. Trimming removed 0 bases from V and 0 bases from J, leaving 10 bases between the germline ends. This sequence uses TRBV10-2 and TRBJ2-3; matching of 6 bases hints at TRBD1 as the D gene. This TCR was recovered from a woman aged 25 to 39 in good health and CMV-seropositive. Sequencing used PBMCs. The encoded CDR3 is CASSESGDTSTDTQYF. The nucleotide sequence is given as TGCGCCAGCAGTGAGTCGGGGGACACTAGCACAGATACGCAGTATTTT.